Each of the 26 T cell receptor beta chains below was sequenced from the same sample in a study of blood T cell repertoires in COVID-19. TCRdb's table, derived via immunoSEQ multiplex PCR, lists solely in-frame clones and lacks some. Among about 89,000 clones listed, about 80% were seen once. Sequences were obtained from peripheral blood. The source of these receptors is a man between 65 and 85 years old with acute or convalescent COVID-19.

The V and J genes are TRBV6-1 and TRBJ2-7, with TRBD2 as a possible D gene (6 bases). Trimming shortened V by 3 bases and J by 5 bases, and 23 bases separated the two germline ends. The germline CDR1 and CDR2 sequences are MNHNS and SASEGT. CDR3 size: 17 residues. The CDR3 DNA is TGTGCCAGCAGTGACGGCCCTAGGACGGCCGGGAGACACGAGCAGTACTTC. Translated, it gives CASSDGPRTAGRHEQYF.

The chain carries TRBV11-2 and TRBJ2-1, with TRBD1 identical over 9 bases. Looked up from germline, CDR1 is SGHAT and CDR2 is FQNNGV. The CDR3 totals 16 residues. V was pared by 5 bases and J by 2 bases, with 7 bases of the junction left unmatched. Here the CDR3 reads CASSKRQGGTYNEQFF. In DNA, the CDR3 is TGTGCCAGCAGCAAAAGACAGGGGGGGACCTACAATGAGCAGTTCTTC.

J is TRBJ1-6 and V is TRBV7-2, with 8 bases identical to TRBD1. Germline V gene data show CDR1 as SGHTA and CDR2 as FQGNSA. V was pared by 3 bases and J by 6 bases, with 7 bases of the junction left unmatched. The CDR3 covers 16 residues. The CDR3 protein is CASSFNPGQVNSPLHF. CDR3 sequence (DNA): TGTGCCAGCAGCTTCAACCCGGGACAGGTTAATTCACCCCTCCACTTT.

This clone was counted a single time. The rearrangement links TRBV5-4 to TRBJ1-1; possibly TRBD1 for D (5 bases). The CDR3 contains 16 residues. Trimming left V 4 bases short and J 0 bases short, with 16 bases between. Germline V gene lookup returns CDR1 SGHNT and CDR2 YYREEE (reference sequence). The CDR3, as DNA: TGTGCCAGCAGCGTCGATGGTCGGGGGATGAACACTGAAGCTTTCTTT. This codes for CASSVDGRGMNTEAFF. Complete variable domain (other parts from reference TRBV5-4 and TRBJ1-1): ETGVTQSPTHLIKTRGQQVTLRCSSQSGHNTVSWYQQALGQGPQFIFQYYREEENGRGNFPPRFSGLQFPNYSSELNVNALELDDSALYLCASSVDGRGMNTEAFFGQGTRLTVV.

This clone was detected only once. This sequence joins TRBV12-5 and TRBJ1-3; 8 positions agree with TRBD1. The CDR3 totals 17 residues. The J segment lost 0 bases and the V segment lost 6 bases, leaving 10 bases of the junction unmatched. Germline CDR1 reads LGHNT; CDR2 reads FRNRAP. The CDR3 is CASGPWTGPYSGNTIYF. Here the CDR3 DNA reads TGTGCTAGTGGCCCATGGACAGGGCCCTACTCTGGAAACACCATATATTTT.

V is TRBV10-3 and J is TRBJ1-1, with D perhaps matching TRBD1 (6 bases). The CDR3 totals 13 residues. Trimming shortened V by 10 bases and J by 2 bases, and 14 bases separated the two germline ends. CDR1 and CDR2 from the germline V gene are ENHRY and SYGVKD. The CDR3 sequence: CATRDTHNTEAFF. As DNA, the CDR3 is TGTGCCACCAGGGACACACACAACACTGAAGCTTTCTTT.

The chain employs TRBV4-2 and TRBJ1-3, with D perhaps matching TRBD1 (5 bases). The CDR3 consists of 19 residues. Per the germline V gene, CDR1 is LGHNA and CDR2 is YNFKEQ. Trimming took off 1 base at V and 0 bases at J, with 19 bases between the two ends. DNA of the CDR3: TGTGCCAGCAGCCAAGCTCACCGAACAGGTACGGGCTCTGGAAACACCATATATTTT. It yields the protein CASSQAHRTGTGSGNTIYF.

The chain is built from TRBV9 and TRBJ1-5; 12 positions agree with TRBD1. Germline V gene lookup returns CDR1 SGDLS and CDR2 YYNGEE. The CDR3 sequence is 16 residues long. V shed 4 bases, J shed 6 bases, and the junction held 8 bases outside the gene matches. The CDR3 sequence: CASSLGTGGEGQPQHF. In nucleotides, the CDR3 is TGTGCCAGCAGCCTTGGGACAGGGGGCGAGGGTCAGCCCCAGCATTTT. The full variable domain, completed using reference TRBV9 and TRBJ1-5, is DSGVTQTPKHLITATGQRVTLRCSPRSGDLSVYWYQQSLDQGLQFLIQYYNGEERAKGNILERFSAQQFPDLHSELNLSSLELGDSALYFCASSLGTGGEGQPQHFGDGTRLSIL.

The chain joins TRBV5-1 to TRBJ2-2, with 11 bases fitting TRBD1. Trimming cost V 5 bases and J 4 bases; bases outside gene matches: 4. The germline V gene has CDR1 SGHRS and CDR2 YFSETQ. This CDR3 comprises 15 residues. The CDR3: CASRTGTGGTGELFF. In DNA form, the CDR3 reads TGCGCCAGCAGAACCGGGACAGGGGGCACCGGGGAGCTGTTTTTT. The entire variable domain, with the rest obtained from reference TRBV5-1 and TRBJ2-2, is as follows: KAGVTQTPRYLIKTRGQQVTLSCSPISGHRSVSWYQQTPGQGLQFLFEYFSETQRNKGNFPGRFSGRQFSNSRSEMNVSTLELGDSALYLCASRTGTGGTGELFFGEGSRLTVL.

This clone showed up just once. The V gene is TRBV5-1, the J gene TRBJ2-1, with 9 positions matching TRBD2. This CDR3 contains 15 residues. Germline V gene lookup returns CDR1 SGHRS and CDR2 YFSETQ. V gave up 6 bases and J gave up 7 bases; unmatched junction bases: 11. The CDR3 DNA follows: TGCGCCAGCAATTCGAGGACTAGCGTTCGGAATGAGCAGTTCTTC. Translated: CASNSRTSVRNEQFF. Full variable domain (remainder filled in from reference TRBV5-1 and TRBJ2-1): KAGVTQTPRYLIKTRGQQVTLSCSPISGHRSVSWYQQTPGQGLQFLFEYFSETQRNKGNFPGRFSGRQFSNSRSEMNVSTLELGDSALYLCASNSRTSVRNEQFFGPGTRLTVL.

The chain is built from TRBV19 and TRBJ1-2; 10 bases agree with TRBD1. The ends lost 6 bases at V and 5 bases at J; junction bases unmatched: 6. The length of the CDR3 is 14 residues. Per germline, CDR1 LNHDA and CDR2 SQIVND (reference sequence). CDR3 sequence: CASRPGQGIYGYTF. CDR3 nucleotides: TGTGCCAGTAGACCGGGACAGGGGATTTATGGCTACACCTTC.

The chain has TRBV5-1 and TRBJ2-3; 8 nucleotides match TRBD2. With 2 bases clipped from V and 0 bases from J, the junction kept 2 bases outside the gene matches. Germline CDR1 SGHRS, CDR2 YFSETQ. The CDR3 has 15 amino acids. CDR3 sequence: CASSLAGESTDTQYF. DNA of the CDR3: TGCGCCAGCAGCTTAGCGGGGGAAAGCACAGATACGCAGTATTTT.

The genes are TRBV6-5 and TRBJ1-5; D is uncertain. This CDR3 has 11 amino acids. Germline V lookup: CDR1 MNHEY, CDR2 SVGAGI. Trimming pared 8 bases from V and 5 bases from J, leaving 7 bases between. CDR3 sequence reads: CASGRHQPQHF. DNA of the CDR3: TGTGCCAGCGGCCGTCATCAGCCCCAGCATTTT.

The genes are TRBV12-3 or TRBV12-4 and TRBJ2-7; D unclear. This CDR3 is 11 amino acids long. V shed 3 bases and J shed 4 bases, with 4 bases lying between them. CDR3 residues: CASSLYYEQYF. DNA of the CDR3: TGTGCCAGCAGTTTGTATTACGAGCAGTACTTC.

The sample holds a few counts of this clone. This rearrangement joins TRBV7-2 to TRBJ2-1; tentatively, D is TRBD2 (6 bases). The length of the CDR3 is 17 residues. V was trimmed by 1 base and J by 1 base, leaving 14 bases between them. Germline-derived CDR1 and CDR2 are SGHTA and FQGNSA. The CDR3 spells CASSLVGTGVSYNEQFF. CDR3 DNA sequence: TGTGCCAGCAGCTTAGTCGGCACGGGAGTGTCCTACAATGAGCAGTTCTTC.

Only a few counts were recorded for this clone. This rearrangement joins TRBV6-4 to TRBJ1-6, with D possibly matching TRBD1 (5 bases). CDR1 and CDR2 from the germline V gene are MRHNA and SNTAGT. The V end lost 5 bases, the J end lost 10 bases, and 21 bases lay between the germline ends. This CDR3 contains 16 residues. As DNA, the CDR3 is TGTGCCAGCAGTAGTCTTCCGGGGGGAAATGGGTCACCCCTCCACTTT. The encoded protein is CASSSLPGGNGSPLHF.

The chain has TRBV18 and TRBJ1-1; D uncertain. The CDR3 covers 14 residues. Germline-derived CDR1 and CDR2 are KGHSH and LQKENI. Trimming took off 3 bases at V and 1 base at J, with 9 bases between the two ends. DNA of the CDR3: TGTGCCAGCTCACCCTCGATCGGGAACACTGAAGCTTTCTTT. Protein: CASSPSIGNTEAFF. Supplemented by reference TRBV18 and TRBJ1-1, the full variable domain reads NAGVMQNPRHLVRRRGQEARLRCSPMKGHSHVYWYRQLPEEGLKFMVYLQKENIIDESGMPKERFSAEFPKEGPSILRIQQVVRGDSAAYFCASSPSIGNTEAFFGQGTRLTVV.

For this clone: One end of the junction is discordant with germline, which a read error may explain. CDR3: CASSQATSGGYEQFF. CDR3 coding DNA: TGTGCCAGCAGTCAAGCGACTAGCGGGGGTTATGAGCAGTTCTTC. The rearrangement links TRBV3-1 (or the pseudogene TRBV3-2) to TRBJ2-1; 12 bases align to TRBD2. CDR3 size: 15 residues. CDR1 and CDR2 (germline): LGHDT, YNNKEL (reference sequence).

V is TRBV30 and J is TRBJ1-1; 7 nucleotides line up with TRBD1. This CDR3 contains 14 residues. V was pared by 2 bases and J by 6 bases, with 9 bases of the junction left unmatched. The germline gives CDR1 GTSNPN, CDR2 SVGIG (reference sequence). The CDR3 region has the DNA TGTGCCTGGAGTCTATACCCCGACAGGGCTGAAGCTTTCTTT. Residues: CAWSLYPDRAEAFF.

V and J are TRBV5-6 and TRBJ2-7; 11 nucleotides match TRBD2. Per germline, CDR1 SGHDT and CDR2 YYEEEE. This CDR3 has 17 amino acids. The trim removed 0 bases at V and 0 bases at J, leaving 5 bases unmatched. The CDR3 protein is CASSLGPGTSGSYEQYF. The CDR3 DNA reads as TGTGCCAGCAGCTTGGGCCCCGGGACTAGCGGCTCCTACGAGCAGTACTTC.

CDR3 DNA: TGTGCCAGCTCACCGGGGGACACCAAGTATCAGCCCCAGCATTTT. As protein: CASSPGDTKYQPQHF. This chain connects TRBV18 to TRBJ1-5; tentative D call: TRBD1 (6 bases). V was pared by 3 bases and J by 5 bases, with 14 bases between. Germline-derived CDR1 and CDR2 are KGHSH and LQKENI. This CDR3 is 15 amino acids long.

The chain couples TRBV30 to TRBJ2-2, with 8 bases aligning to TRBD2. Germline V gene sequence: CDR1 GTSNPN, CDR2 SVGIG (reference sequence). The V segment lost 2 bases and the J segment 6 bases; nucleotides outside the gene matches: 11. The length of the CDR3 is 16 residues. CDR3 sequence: CAWSRPGLVLAGELFF. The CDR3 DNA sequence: TGTGCCTGGAGTCGGCCGGGACTAGTCCTCGCCGGGGAGCTGTTTTTT.

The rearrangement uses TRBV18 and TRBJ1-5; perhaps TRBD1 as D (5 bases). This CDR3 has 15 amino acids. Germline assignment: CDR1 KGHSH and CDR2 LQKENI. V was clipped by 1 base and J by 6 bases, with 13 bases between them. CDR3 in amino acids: CASSPQDGGSQPQHF. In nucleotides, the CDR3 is TGTGCCAGCTCACCACAGGACGGGGGTAGTCAGCCCCAGCATTTT.

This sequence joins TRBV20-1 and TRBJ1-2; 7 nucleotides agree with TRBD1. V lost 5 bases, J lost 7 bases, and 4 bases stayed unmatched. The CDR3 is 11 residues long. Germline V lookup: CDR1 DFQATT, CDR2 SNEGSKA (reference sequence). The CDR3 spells CSAGQAAGYTF. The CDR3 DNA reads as TGCAGTGCTGGACAGGCGGCTGGCTACACCTTC.

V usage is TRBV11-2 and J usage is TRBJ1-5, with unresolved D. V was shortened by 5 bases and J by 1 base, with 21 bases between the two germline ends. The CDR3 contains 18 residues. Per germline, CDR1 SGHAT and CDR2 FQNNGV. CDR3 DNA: TGTGCCAGCAGCCCTTTACTAAGTGGACTGGAAAGCAATCAGCCCCAGCATTTT. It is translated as CASSPLLSGLESNQPQHF.

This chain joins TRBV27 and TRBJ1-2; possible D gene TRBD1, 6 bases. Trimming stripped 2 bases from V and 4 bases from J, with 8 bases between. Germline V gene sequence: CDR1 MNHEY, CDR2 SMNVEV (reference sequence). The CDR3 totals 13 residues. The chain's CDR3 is CASSLVQGYGYTF. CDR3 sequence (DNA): TGTGCCAGCAGTTTAGTACAGGGCTATGGCTACACCTTC.